This TCR beta chain was found in a study of cytomegalovirus exposure and HLA in healthy donors. As to this clone: The target antigen is unknown.

The PCR contained 60 Vbeta and 13 Jbeta primers. Original analysis: An analysis performed later counted 70 million to 90 million unique TCR beta chains (approximately 12 million of them shared). TCRdb's table, derived via immunoSEQ multiplex PCR, lists solely in-frame clones and lacks some. D and trimming were read from the DNA, whereas the V and J calls and clone size are those reported in that table. The sample includes about 120,000 clones, around 70% of them seen just once. Findings and limits, study-wide: In a later analysis, TCR beta V- and J-gene trimming was associated with a missense DCLRE1C variant. CMV serostatus was the only immune exposure information that was available.

CDR3 length: 14 residues. The V gene's germline CDR1 is SNHLY and CDR2 FYNNEI. V was pared by 5 bases and J by 5 bases, with 13 bases between. Healthy bone marrow donors supplied every sample. Specimen: PBMCs. The chain recombines TRBV2 with TRBJ2-1; D is uncertain. The source is a woman aged 45 to 65 in good health and CMV-seropositive. CDR3 protein: CASSHAVNNNEQFF. DNA of the CDR3: TGTGCCAGCAGTCATGCGGTAAACAACAATGAGCAGTTCTTC.